The source of this T cell receptor beta chain is a study of cytomegalovirus exposure and HLA in healthy donors (dated by TCRdb to the late 2010s). For the study in its entirety: According to an earlier analysis of 587 of the donors, some 170 million T cells yielded roughly 100 million unique TCR beta sequences and about 300 Gb of sequence data. Typing coverage varied by locus: about 620-630 donors for A, B, C, DRB1 and DQB1; 522 for DQA1; around 570 for DPA1; approximately 490 for DPB1. Donor age, sex, ethnicity and CMV serostatus were collected together with the repertoire data. To study patterns of TCR occurrence, a later analysis re-analyzed previously published TCR beta repertoires from more than 550 donors and added high-resolution HLA genotyping. An early release that covered roughly 600 HLA-typed donors contained approximately 300 gigabases of sequencing data and tens of millions of unique TCR sequences. High-throughput TCR immunosequencing, statistical association of individual TCRs with disease status, and machine learning were combined to predict cytomegalovirus infection status. Rather than using new phenotypic data, the later analysis identified candidate immune exposures from TCR beta sequences and from how often those sequences occurred across donors. The study profiled the T cell repertoires of some 610 subjects by immunosequencing and related them to cytomegalovirus serostatus. An earlier analysis of roughly 600 of the donors used high-throughput TCR beta sequencing to judge whether each TCR beta V gene segment behaved as functional or pseudogenic. The study was designed to test whether signatures of past pathogen exposure could be identified by cataloging public T cell receptors. Four to six DR-DQ haplotypes were handled as single units for association and clustering, since linkage in the cohort was strong. Besides the first cohort of approximately 670 subjects, a separate validation cohort made up of over a hundred different subjects was used. Every repertoire in the discovery cohort had been generated on one and the same sequencing platform. A later genetic analysis took genome-wide SNP genotypes for about 55% of the roughly 670 donors and used that subset as a discovery cohort. Among 398 genotyped donors of the cohort, an average of about 240,000 unique TCR beta nucleotide sequences were sequenced per donor, around 18% of them non-productive. Of the approximately 400 genotyped donors, roughly 85% fell in the genetic ancestry cluster associated with self-reported Caucasian donors. HLA typing covered class I and class II loci at four-digit resolution. Study-wide conclusions, independent of this receptor: Some IMGT-functional V segments, including TRBV6-2 and TRBV6-3, could not be told apart with the 87-base-pair reads, so those segments were excluded. Only TCR beta chains were sequenced in this cohort, and the absence of alpha or paired-chain data limited detectable features. A few of the identified cytomegalovirus-associated TCR beta chains were confirmed in vitro to be specific for cytomegalovirus antigens. Fewer than 20 rarely observed V segments, including chromosome 9 orphons, were excluded from the earlier analysis of approximately 600 of the donors because counts were too low. An earlier analysis of some 590 of the donors showed that most TCR beta V segments appeared in productive rearrangements either about 87% or about 30% of the time, which broadly matched IMGT annotations. According to a later analysis, parvovirus B19, influenza, CMV and Epstein-Barr virus appeared linked to several top co-occurrence clusters. For the cohort, immune exposure information was limited to CMV serostatus. In a later genetic analysis, a missense DCLRE1C variant was associated with V-gene and J-gene trimming of TCR beta chains, and the association was replicated in an independent cohort. Correlated functional status among segregating V segments might reflect linkage disequilibrium, but an unknown experimental factor could not be ruled out. It was suggested by the authors that the approach could potentially be generalized to other disease states and immunological phenotypes. A further reported finding was that TCR beta sequences accurately predicted the HLA-A and HLA-B alleles for most subjects in the first cohort. A later analysis found that TCR association rates varied across HLA loci, with DRB1 alleles showing the most associated TCRs and HLA-C alleles the fewest. Because HLA typing was missing for some donors at each locus, association tests included only the typed subset. The study gave a list of about 170 TCR beta chains associated with cytomegalovirus. Specific HLA alleles were associated with 18,000 or so TCR beta sequences at a false discovery rate of 0.05 in a later analysis. Roughly uniform sequencing depth across donors was assumed in presence/absence analyses, although this assumption may not hold. A later analysis found that most CMV-associated TCR beta chains appeared HLA-restricted, with HLA associations seemingly driven largely by CMV exposure. The classifier was reported to diagnose cytomegalovirus status with high specificity and sensitivity in both the original and validation cohorts. A later genetic analysis reported fewer N-insertions in productive TCRs among donors in an Asian-associated ancestry cluster than the roughly 620-donor mean. When HLA alleles, especially DR and DQ, strongly co-occurred, TCR associations were difficult to assign to individual alleles. Most TCR sequences were observed very rarely across donors, whereas some public TCRs were present in many individuals. The sequencing pipeline was judged likely to have produced a cluster of highly shared sequence variants as a technical artifact. In a later analysis, HLA-associated TCR beta chains showed more clonal expansion and lower generation probabilities than non-associated chains that were equally common.

The cohort consisted of hundreds of healthy bone marrow donors. At the time of sampling, all cohort members were nominally healthy, though unrecorded immune exposures were likely present. The donor was CMV seronegative and was included in the group of under 450 seronegative cohort members. A peripheral blood sample was provided by each donor, and peripheral blood mononuclear cells were used for TCR beta sequencing. Genomic DNA extraction from the blood cell samples was performed with the Qiagen DNeasy Blood Extraction Kit. The junction carries 12 bases between V and J, which are trimmed by 2 bases and 5 bases respectively. In the germline V gene (reference sequence), CDR1 corresponds to MNHEY and CDR2 to SMNVEV. From the cysteine up to the phenylalanine, the CDR3 has a length of 14 residues. Just the 42-base CDR3 DNA is kept, in frame starting at base 1. To note about this clone: It lacks a known antigen. No base-level quality is on record; no much larger clone is a single base apart.

The library came from the immunoSEQ multiplex PCR assay. For the multiplex PCR, a mixture combining 60 forward primers for TCR Vbeta segments and 13 reverse primers for TCR Jbeta segments was used. Amplification of the CDR3 region of rearranged TCR beta genes was performed with a multiplex PCR assay on genomic DNA. On the Illumina HiSeq System, the amplified TCR beta libraries were sequenced as 87-base-pair reads. In the paper's pipeline: A later analysis tallied 75 million to 85 million unique TCR beta chains across the 666 repertoires, and approximately 12 million of those chains were shared by two or more donors. Raw reads were error-corrected and collapsed into unique sequences with a nearest-neighbor algorithm that merged closely related sequences to remove PCR and sequencing errors. Alignment of CDR3 sequences to IMGT reference sequences was used to assign V, D and J gene segments. For a sequence to be retained, a match of at least six nucleotides was required to both a V gene segment and a J gene segment. A rearrangement counted as productive if the CDR3 had no stop codons and remained in frame with V and J, and every other rearrangement counted as non-productive. Following IMGT convention, CDR3 was defined as the stretch from the second conserved V-encoded cysteine to the conserved J-encoded phenylalanine. Sequences without an unambiguous match to a single V gene segment were excluded from the earlier analysis of about 600 of the donors. In an earlier analysis of approximately 610 of the donors, V segments were called functional above 56.7% productive rearrangements and were called segregating when the between-donor standard deviation exceeded 5%. A statistical classification framework was built for diagnosing cytomegalovirus status from the catalog of TCR beta chain sequences. A later analysis assigned V and J genes by comparing TCR nucleotide sequences with IMGT/GENE-DB human TR gene sequences. The TCRdist pipeline was used in a later analysis to assign CDR3 sequences and most-parsimonious VDJ recombination scenarios. In a later analysis, every TCR beta chain was defined by the combination of its CDR3 amino acid sequence and its V-gene family, and reads without a unique V-gene family were dropped. A later analysis removed 500 to 650 highly shared, low-generation-probability nucleotide sequences to deal with suspected cross-contamination and a sequencing artifact. For each public chain, a later analysis derived a clonal expansion index from normalized ranks of inferred template counts within each repertoire. A later analysis computed generation probabilities with a VDJ recombination model fitted to out-of-frame rearrangements, and checked the results against IGoR. A later analysis scored TCR-TCR, TCR-HLA and TCR-CMV co-occurrence with hypergeometric tests, applying a repertoire-size bias correction to TCR pairs. In a later analysis, false discovery rates were estimated by permuting HLA or CMV assignments 20 times. A later analysis grouped co-occurring TCRs with DBSCAN, adding TCRdist sequence similarity when clustering within HLA-allele-positive subsets. Repertoires with fewer than 30,000 or more than 120,000 public chains, plus five repertoires with anomalous nucleotide sharing, were excluded from co-occurrence clustering. The clones in this table, taken by TCRdb from immuneACCESS, are in-frame only. Not every clone is retained; where verified, under half of the shortfall comes from an unresolved V gene, and the cause of the rest is unknown. V and J calls and clone size are given by that table; D and trimming were obtained from the DNA. This sample has under 250,000 clones in its table, and around 73% of those were observed once. Over 3.5% of the sample is taken by the ten largest.

The receptor chain draws on TRBV27 and TRBJ1-1; the D gene cannot be resolved reliably. The receptor's source is a male donor in good health and CMV-seronegative. The sample consisted of PBMCs. At the DNA level, the sequence is TGTGCCAGCAGTTTAACGGTGGAGAGGACTGAAGCTTTCTTT. This encodes CASSLTVERTEAFF.